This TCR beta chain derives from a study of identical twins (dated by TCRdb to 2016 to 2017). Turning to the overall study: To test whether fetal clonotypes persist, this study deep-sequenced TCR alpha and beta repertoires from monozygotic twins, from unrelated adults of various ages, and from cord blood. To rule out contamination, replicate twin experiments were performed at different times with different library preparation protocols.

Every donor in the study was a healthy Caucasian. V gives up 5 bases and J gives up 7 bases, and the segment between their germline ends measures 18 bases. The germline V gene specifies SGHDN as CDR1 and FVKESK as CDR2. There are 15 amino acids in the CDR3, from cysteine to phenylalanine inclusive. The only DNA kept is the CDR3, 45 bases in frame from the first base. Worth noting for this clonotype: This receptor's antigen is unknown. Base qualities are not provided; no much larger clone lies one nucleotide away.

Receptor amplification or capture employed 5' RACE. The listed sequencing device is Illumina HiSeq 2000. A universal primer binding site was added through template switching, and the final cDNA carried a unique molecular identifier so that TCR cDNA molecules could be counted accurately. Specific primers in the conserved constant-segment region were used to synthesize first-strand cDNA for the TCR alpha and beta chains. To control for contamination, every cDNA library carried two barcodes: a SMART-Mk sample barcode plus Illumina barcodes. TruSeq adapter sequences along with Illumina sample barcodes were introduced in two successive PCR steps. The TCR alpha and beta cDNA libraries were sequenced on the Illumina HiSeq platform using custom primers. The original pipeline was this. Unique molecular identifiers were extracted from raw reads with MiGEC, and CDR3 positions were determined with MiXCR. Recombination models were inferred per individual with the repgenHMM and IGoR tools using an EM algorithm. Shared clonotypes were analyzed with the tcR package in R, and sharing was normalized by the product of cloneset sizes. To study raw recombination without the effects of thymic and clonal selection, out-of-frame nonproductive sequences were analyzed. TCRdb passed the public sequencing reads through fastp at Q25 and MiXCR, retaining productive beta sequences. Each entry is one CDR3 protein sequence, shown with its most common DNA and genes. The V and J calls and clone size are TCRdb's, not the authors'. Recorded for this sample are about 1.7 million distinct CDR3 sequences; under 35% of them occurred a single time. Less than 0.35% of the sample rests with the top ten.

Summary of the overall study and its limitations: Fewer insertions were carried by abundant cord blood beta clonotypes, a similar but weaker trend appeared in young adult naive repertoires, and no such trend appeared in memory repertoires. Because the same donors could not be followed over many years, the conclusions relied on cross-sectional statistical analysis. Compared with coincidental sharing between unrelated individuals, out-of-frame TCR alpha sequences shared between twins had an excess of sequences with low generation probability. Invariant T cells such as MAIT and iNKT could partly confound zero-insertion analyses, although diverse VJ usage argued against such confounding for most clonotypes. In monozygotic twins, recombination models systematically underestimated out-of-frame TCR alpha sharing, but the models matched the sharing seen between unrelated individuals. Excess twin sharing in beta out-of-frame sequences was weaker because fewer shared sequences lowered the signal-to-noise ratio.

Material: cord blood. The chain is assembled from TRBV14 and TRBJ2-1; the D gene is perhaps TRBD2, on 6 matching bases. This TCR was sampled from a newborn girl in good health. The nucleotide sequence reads TGTGCCAGCAGCTCCGGGACTTACCAAATAAATGAGCAGTTCTTC. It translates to CASSSGTYQINEQFF.